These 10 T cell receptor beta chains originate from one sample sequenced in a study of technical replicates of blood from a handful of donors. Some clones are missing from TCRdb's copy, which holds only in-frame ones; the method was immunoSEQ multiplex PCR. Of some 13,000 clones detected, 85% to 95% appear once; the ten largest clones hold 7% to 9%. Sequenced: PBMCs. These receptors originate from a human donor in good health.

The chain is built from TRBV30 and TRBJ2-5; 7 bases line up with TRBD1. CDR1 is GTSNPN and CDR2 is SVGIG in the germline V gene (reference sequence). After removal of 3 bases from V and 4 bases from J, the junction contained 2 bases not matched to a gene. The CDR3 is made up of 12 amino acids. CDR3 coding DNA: TGTGCCTGGAGCTACAGGGGAGAGACCCAGTACTTC. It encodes CAWSYRGETQYF.

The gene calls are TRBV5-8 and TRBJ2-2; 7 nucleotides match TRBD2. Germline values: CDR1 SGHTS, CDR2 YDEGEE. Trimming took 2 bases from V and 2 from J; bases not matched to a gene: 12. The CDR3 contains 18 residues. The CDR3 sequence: CASSFAGDSLSNTGELFF. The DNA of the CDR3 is TGTGCCAGCAGCTTCGCGGGGGACTCCCTTTCTAACACCGGGGAGCTGTTTTTT.

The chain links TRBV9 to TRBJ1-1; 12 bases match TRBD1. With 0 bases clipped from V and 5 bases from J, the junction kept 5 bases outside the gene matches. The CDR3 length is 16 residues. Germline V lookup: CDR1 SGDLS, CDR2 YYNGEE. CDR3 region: CASSVAKGQGATEAFF. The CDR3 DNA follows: TGTGCCAGCAGCGTAGCTAAGGGACAGGGGGCGACTGAAGCTTTCTTT.

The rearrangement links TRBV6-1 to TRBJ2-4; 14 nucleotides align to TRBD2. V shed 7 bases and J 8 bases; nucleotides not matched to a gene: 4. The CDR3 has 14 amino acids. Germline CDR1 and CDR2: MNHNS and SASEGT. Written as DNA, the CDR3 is TGTGCCAGCACCGGGACTAGCGGGAGTCACATTCAGTACTTC. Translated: CASTGTSGSHIQYF.

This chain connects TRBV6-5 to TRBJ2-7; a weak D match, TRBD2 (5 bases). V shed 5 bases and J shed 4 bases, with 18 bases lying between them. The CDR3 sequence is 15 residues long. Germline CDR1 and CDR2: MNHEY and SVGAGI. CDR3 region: CASSTYGPGSYEQYF. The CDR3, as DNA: TGTGCCAGCAGTACCTATGGCCCGGGATCGTACGAGCAGTACTTC.

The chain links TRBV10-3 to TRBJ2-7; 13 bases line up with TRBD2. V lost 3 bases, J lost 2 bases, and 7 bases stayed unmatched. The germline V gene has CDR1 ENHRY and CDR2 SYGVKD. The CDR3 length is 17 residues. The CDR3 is CAISDPTSGRGTYEQYF. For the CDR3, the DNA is TGTGCCATCAGTGATCCAACTAGCGGGAGGGGAACCTACGAGCAGTACTTC.

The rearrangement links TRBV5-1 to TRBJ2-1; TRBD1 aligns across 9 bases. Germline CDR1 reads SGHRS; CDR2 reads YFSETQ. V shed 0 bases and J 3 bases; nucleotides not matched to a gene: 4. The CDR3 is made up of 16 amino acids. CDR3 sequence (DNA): TGCGCCAGCAGCTTGGACCCGGGACAGGGCTACAATGAGCAGTTCTTC. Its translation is CASSLDPGQGYNEQFF.

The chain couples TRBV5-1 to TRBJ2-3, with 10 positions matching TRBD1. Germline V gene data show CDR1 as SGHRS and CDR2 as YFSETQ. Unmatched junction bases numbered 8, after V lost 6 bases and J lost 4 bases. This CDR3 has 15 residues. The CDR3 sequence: CASNLATGGPDTQYF. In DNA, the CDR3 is TGCGCCAGCAACCTCGCGACAGGGGGCCCAGATACGCAGTATTTT. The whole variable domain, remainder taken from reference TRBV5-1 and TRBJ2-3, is KAGVTQTPRYLIKTRGQQVTLSCSPISGHRSVSWYQQTPGQGLQFLFEYFSETQRNKGNFPGRFSGRQFSNSRSEMNVSTLELGDSALYLCASNLATGGPDTQYFGPGTRLTVL.

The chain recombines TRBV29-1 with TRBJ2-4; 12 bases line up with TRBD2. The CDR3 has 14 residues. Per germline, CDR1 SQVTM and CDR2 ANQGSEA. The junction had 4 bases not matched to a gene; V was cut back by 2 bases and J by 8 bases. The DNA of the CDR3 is TGCAGCGTTGAACTAGCGGGAGGGCGGGACATTCAGTACTTC. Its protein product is CSVELAGGRDIQYF.

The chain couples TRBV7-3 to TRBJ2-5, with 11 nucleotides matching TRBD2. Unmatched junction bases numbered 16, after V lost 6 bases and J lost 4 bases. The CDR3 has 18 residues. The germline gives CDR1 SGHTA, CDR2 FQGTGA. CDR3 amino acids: CASSPGGLLAGAGETQYF. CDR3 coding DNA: TGTGCCAGCAGTCCGGGGGGCCTACTAGCGGGAGCGGGAGAGACCCAGTACTTC.